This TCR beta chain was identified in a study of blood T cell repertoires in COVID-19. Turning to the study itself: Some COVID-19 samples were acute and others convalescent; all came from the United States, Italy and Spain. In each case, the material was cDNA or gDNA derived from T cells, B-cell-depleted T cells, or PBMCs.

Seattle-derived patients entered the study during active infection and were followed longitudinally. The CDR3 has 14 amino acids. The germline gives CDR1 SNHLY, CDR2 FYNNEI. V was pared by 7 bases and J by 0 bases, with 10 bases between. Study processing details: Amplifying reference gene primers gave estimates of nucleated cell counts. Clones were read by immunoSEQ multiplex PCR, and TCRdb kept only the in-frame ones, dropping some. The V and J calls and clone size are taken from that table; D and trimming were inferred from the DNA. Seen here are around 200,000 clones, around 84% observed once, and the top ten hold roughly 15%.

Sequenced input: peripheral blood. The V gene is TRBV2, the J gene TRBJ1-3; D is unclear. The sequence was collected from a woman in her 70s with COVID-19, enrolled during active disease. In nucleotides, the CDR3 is TGTGCCAGCAAGTTTGGCGGCTCTGGAAACACCATATATTTT. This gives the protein CASKFGGSGNTIYF.